The 18 T cell receptor beta chains below were found in one sample sequenced in a study of PD-L1 blockade in urothelial cancer (dated by TCRdb to 2015 to 2018). The library was built by means of the immunoSEQ multiplex PCR assay. TCRdb stores this immuneACCESS table with in-frame sequences only. Part of the clones is absent; in the studies checked, under half of the shortfall reflects unresolved V genes, and no reason is known for the rest. The sample records about 37,000 clones, approximately 80% of which are singletons. Of the sample, roughly 18% falls within the top ten clones. Specimen: PBMCs, collected around atezolizumab (anti-PD-L1) treatment. These receptors came from a man in his sixties with urothelial cancer.

V gene TRBV11-2 combines with J gene TRBJ2-3, with 7 bases matching TRBD1. Germline V gene data show CDR1 as SGHAT and CDR2 as FQNNGV. V lost 4 bases to trimming and J lost 0 bases; unmatched junction nucleotides: 13. The CDR3 consists of 18 residues. The CDR3 sequence is CASSSLPEQGRSTDTQYF. In DNA, the CDR3 is TGTGCCAGCAGCTCCTTACCAGAACAGGGGCGGAGCACAGATACGCAGTATTTT.

This chain connects TRBV5-1 to TRBJ1-6; 10 bases agree with TRBD1. Germline V gene lookup returns CDR1 SGHRS and CDR2 YFSETQ. The CDR3 is 15 amino acids. V trimming: 4 bases; J trimming: 7 bases; junction bases outside the gene matches: 5. The CDR3 DNA follows: TGCGCCAGCAGCGCAAGGACAGGGGGAAATTCACCCCTCCACTTT. This sequence encodes CASSARTGGNSPLHF.

This clone was detected a few times. The chain combines TRBV7-2 with TRBJ2-3; no clear D gene. Trimming removed 2 bases at V and 6 bases at J, with 9 bases between. The CDR3 totals 13 residues. The germline CDR1 and CDR2 sequences are SGHTA and FQGNSA. The CDR3 protein is CASSLRGPDTQYF. The DNA of the CDR3 is TGTGCCAGCAGCTTACGTGGGCCCGATACGCAGTATTTT.

Here the CDR3 reads CASSQDRGTGESAEKLFF. For the CDR3, the DNA is TGTGCCAGCAGCCAAGATCGGGGGACAGGGGAATCGGCTGAAAAACTGTTTTTT. The rearrangement uses TRBV14 and TRBJ1-4; the match to TRBD1 covers 10 bases. The V and J ends lost 0 bases and 7 bases, in that order; junction bases with no gene match: 11. This CDR3 has 18 residues. Germline CDR1 is SGHDN and CDR2 is FVKESK.

This clone was seen just once. This chain links TRBV13 with TRBJ2-1; TRBD2 matches at 9 bases. With 0 bases clipped from V and 6 bases from J, the junction kept 6 bases outside the gene matches. The CDR3 totals 16 residues. Per germline, CDR1 PRHDT and CDR2 FYEKMQ (reference sequence). The CDR3 DNA is TGTGCCAGCAGCTTAGGCCTCGCGGGGGGGGGCAATGAGCAGTTCTTC. This gives the protein CASSLGLAGGGNEQFF.

The rearrangement links TRBV5-6 to TRBJ2-6; D remains ambiguous. V was shortened by 6 bases and J by 4 bases, with 8 bases between the two germline ends. The CDR3 contains 13 residues. Germline loops: CDR1 SGHDT, CDR2 YYEEEE. The CDR3 nucleotides are TGTGCCAGCAACTTACAGGGGGCCAACGTCCTGACTTTC. Translation gives CASNLQGANVLTF.

The chain employs TRBV28 and TRBJ1-4, with D possibly being TRBD1 (5 bases). CDR1 is MDHEN, CDR2 SYDVKM, per germline. Between the trimmed V and J ends, which lost 2 bases and 8 bases, there was a span of 12 bases. The CDR3 spans 14 residues. CDR3 DNA: TGTGCCAGCAGTTTAGTGGTCAAGGGGGAAAAACTGTTTTTT. The encoded protein is CASSLVVKGEKLFF.

J is TRBJ2-5 and V is TRBV7-2; D perhaps matches TRBD2 (6 bases). Per germline, CDR1 SGHTA and CDR2 FQGNSA. The length of the CDR3 is 15 residues. V gave up 2 bases and J gave up 1 base, with 11 bases separating them. CDR3 DNA: TGTGCCAGCAGCTTAAACGGGGGAGGCCAAGAGACCCAGTACTTC. Amino acid sequence: CASSLNGGGQETQYF.

The chain couples TRBV11-1 to TRBJ2-7; TRBD1 matches 7 bases. CDR1 and CDR2 (germline): SGHAT, FQDESV (reference sequence). The V gene end was trimmed by 5 bases and the J gene end by 6 bases; junction bases not matched to a gene: 10. CDR3 size: 14 residues. CDR3 nucleotide sequence: TGTGCCAGCAGCGAAGGACAGGTTCTTCTCGAGCAGTACTTC. Its protein product is CASSEGQVLLEQYF.

The chain joins TRBV19 to TRBJ1-5; weak D call: TRBD1 (6 bases). Trimming pared 10 bases from V and 3 bases from J, leaving 13 bases between. The germline V gene has CDR1 LNHDA and CDR2 SQIVND (reference sequence). This CDR3 spans 13 amino acids. CDR3 nucleotide sequence: TGTGCCACCACCGGACAGTTCAATCAGCCCCAGCATTTT. This translates into CATTGQFNQPQHF.

This chain connects TRBV6-5 to TRBJ1-2; D remains ambiguous. The CDR3 is made up of 14 amino acids. The germline V gene encodes CDR1 MNHEY and CDR2 SVGAGI. V was clipped by 1 base and J by 0 bases, with 6 bases between them. The CDR3 sequence: CASSYYGANYGYTF. The CDR3 bases are TGTGCCAGCAGTTACTACGGTGCTAACTATGGCTACACCTTC.

This chain joins TRBV9 and TRBJ2-7, with 7 bases identical to TRBD2. V gave up 4 bases and J gave up 5 bases; unmatched junction bases: 15. CDR3 size: 16 residues. The germline V gene has CDR1 SGDLS and CDR2 YYNGEE. The CDR3 DNA reads as TGTGCCAGCAGCAGATGGGAGGGGTCCGCTCTGCACGAGCAGTACTTC. Its translation: CASSRWEGSALHEQYF.

V gene TRBV5-6 combines with J gene TRBJ1-1; 7 nucleotides line up with TRBD1. This CDR3 is built from 16 residues. Trimming removed 3 bases from V and 3 bases from J; junction bases left unmatched: 11. Germline CDR1 reads SGHDT; CDR2 reads YYEEEE. The CDR3 bases are TGTGCCAGCAGCTATATGACAGGGAAAGGGGACACTGAAGCTTTCTTT. Translating gives CASSYMTGKGDTEAFF.

This chain connects TRBV18 to TRBJ2-7; 9 nucleotides line up with TRBD1. The CDR3 loop spans 14 amino acids. Germline V gene data show CDR1 as KGHSH and CDR2 as LQKENI. Germline trimming cut 3 bases from V and 5 bases from J; bases unmatched to any gene: 5. In DNA, the CDR3 is TGTGCCAGCTCACCGGGACAGGGTATCGACGAGCAGTACTTC. Its protein is CASSPGQGIDEQYF.

This chain joins TRBV7-2 and TRBJ1-2; 8 nucleotides match TRBD1. There are 15 residues in the CDR3. V was clipped by 5 bases and J by 2 bases; unmatched bases: 7. Germline V gene sequence: CDR1 SGHTA, CDR2 FQGNSA. Here the CDR3 DNA reads TGTGCCAGCAGCGGCCAACAGGGGGTGAACTATGGCTACACCTTC. Its translation: CASSGQQGVNYGYTF.

The V gene is TRBV5-6, the J gene TRBJ1-4; D may be TRBD1 (5 bases). This CDR3 has 14 residues. V was trimmed by 2 bases and J by 5 bases, leaving 10 bases between them. Germline V gives CDR1 SGHDT, CDR2 YYEEEE. CDR3 region: CASSLGRTNEKLFF. CDR3 nucleotide sequence: TGTGCCAGCAGCTTAGGGAGGACAAATGAAAAACTGTTTTTT.

The chain couples TRBV5-1 to TRBJ2-7, with D perhaps TRBD2 (5 bases). V shed 4 bases and J shed 0 bases, with 17 bases lying between them. The CDR3 is 16 amino acids. Germline values: CDR1 SGHRS, CDR2 YFSETQ. The CDR3, as DNA: TGCGCCAGCAGCCCGGAGGCAGTCCAGAACTCCTACGAGCAGTACTTC. Protein sequence: CASSPEAVQNSYEQYF. The full variable domain, in which reference TRBV5-1 and TRBJ2-7 provide the parts outside the CDR3, is KAGVTQTPRYLIKTRGQQVTLSCSPISGHRSVSWYQQTPGQGLQFLFEYFSETQRNKGNFPGRFSGRQFSNSRSEMNVSTLELGDSALYLCASSPEAVQNSYEQYFGPGTRLTVT.

The chain combines TRBV6-1 with TRBJ2-6; D not resolved. The CDR3 sequence is 15 residues long. The germline gives CDR1 MNHNS, CDR2 SASEGT. V gave up 10 bases and J gave up 0 bases, with 13 bases separating them. CDR3 region: CAIYSTHSGANVLTF. In DNA, the CDR3 is TGTGCCATCTACAGCACCCACTCTGGGGCCAACGTCCTGACTTTC.